Presented here are 28 T cell receptor beta chains from one specimen sequenced in a study of low-dose radiotherapy and immunotherapy resistance in tumors. TCRs were amplified for 15 to 25 PCR cycles with a constant-region primer and V-primer adapter. TCRdb re-analysed the reads in MiXCR, keeping a single row per CDR3 protein. In the table there are around 57,000 distinct CDR3 sequences, around 35% of which are singletons. Time point of the sample: after trial treatment. Treatment in this sample: LDRT plus nivolumab, ipilimumab, low-dose cyclophosphamide and aspirin (RACIN trial). Sequences were derived from PBMCs, sampled after low-dose radiotherapy plus immunotherapy. Receptors were obtained from a male donor with rectosigmoid adenocarcinoma.

This clonotype was detected many times. The chain recombines TRBV18 with TRBJ2-7; 11 bases line up with TRBD1. With 2 bases clipped from V and 0 bases from J, the junction kept 9 bases outside the gene matches. Looked up from germline, CDR1 is KGHSH and CDR2 is LQKENI. The CDR3 extends over 18 amino acids. The CDR3 region has the DNA TGTGCCAGCTCACCATACCCTACTGGGACAGGGGGCTCCTACGAGCAGTACTTC. Its translation is CASSPYPTGTGGSYEQYF.

This clonotype was found many times. V usage is TRBV3-1 and J usage is TRBJ1-2; D gene ambiguous. The ends were cut back, 4 bases at V and 2 bases at J, with 5 bases in the middle. The CDR3 spans 12 residues. Germline loops: CDR1 LGHDT, CDR2 YNNKEL (reference sequence). CDR3 in amino acids: CASSLDNYGYTF. CDR3 nucleotide sequence: TGTGCCAGCAGCCTAGACAACTATGGCTACACCTTC.

This clonotype has a count of ten or more. The chain joins TRBV2 to TRBJ2-3; the match to TRBD2 covers 7 bases. Germline V gene sequence: CDR1 SNHLY, CDR2 FYNNEI. The CDR3 length is 14 residues. V shed 7 bases and J 8 bases; nucleotides not matched to a gene: 12. CDR3 bases: TGTGCCAGCACTGGGGAGGGACGTAGGGCTACGCAGTATTTT. Translation: CASTGEGRRATQYF.

Turning to this clonotype: The DNA is left out, because the CDR3 cannot be placed on it with certainty; the CDR3 is given as TCRdb lists it. This chain connects TRBV6-4 to TRBJ2-2; the DNA was not used to check the table's D call, TRBD1. CDR1 and CDR2 (germline): MRHNA, SNTAGT. A total of 16 residues make up the CDR3, ends included. This CDR3 is CASSDSGQGNRGAVFF.

This clonotype was seen repeatedly, ten times or more. The rearrangement joins TRBV6-2 or TRBV6-3 to TRBJ2-5, with TRBD1 matching over 8 bases. The CDR3 is made up of 15 amino acids. J was trimmed by 4 bases and V by 4 bases; bases with no gene match: 8. Germline CDR1 and CDR2: MNHEY and SVGEGT. The CDR3 sequence is CASSFDQGAGETQYF. CDR3 bases: TGTGCCAGCAGTTTCGACCAGGGGGCGGGAGAGACCCAGTACTTC.

There are a few counts of this clonotype. The genes are TRBV4-1 and TRBJ2-3; D unresolved. Deletions cut 0 bases from V and 4 bases from J, with 14 bases between. This CDR3 region has 16 residues. CDR1 is MGHRA and CDR2 is YSYEKL in the germline V gene. The CDR3 protein is CASSQDFGQYPDTQYF. In DNA, the CDR3 is TGCGCCAGCAGCCAAGACTTCGGGCAGTACCCAGATACGCAGTATTTT.

This clonotype has ten or more counts. V usage is TRBV28 and J usage is TRBJ1-4; tentative D call: TRBD1 (5 bases). V dropped 9 bases and J dropped 2 bases, with 13 bases sitting between them. In germline, CDR1 is MDHEN, CDR2 SYDVKM. The CDR3 is made up of 14 amino acids. The CDR3 loop is CASNQGSTNEKLFF. The CDR3 bases are TGTGCCAGTAATCAGGGTTCGACTAATGAAAAACTGTTTTTT.

This clonotype was counted once. V usage is TRBV6-1 and J usage is TRBJ2-7; D gene uncertain. Germline V gene lookup returns CDR1 MNHNS and CDR2 SASEGT. V dropped 8 bases and J dropped 6 bases, with 11 bases sitting between them. This CDR3 has 11 residues. For the CDR3, the DNA is TGTGCCAGCCGGATGAGGCGCGAGCAGTACTTC. Amino acids: CASRMRREQYF.

This clonotype showed up many times. V gene TRBV5-5 combines with J gene TRBJ1-2; D might be TRBD1 (5 bases). V was trimmed by 2 bases and J by 4 bases, leaving 9 bases between them. CDR1 and CDR2 from the germline V gene are SGHKS and YYEKEE (reference sequence). The CDR3 length is 13 residues. CDR3 protein: CASSFGDGYGYTF. CDR3 bases: TGTGCCAGCAGCTTTGGGGACGGCTATGGCTACACCTTC.

In its sample, this clonotype was seen many times. V is TRBV6-2 or TRBV6-3 and J is TRBJ2-5; the match to TRBD1 covers 9 bases. Germline CDR1 is MNHEY and CDR2 is SVGEGT. CDR3 length: 15 amino acids. V was pared by 5 bases and J by 5 bases, with 9 bases of the junction left unmatched. This CDR3 reads CASSDQTGGGETQYF. The CDR3 DNA follows: TGTGCCAGCAGTGACCAGACAGGGGGAGGGGAGACCCAGTACTTC.

This clonotype was seen at least ten times. CDR3 protein: CSVDGREKGEQYF. The DNA for the CDR3 is TGCAGCGTTGATGGCAGAGAGAAGGGCGAGCAGTACTTC. J is TRBJ2-7 and V is TRBV29-1, with unresolved D. The CDR3 covers 13 residues. Trimming took off 3 bases at V and 6 bases at J, with 15 bases between the two ends. The V gene's germline CDR1 is SQVTM and CDR2 ANQGSEA.

At least ten counts were recorded for this clonotype. V gene TRBV14 combines with J gene TRBJ1-1; D gene uncertain. The germline CDR1 and CDR2 sequences are SGHDN and FVKESK. V was cut by 0 bases and J by 0 bases, with 8 bases left in between. This CDR3 has 15 residues. As DNA, the CDR3 is TGTGCCAGCAGCCAAGACGTGGGAGTGAACACTGAAGCTTTCTTT. Translation gives CASSQDVGVNTEAFF. Full variable domain (missing parts from reference TRBV14 and TRBJ1-1): EAGVTQFPSHSVIEKGQTVTLRCDPISGHDNLYWYRRVMGKEIKFLLHFVKESKQDESGMPNNRFLAERTGGTYSTLKVQPAELEDSGVYFCASSQDVGVNTEAFFGQGTRLTVV.

This clonotype was observed a few times. Compared with germline, one end of the junction differs, possibly owing to a read error. The gene calls are TRBV3-1 and TRBJ2-7; 10 bases are a match to TRBD1. The CDR3 sequence is 13 residues long. Germline CDR1 and CDR2: LGHDT and YNNKEL (reference sequence). CDR3 amino acids: CASSRQGAYEQHF. CDR3 coding DNA: TGTGCCAGCAGCCGACAGGGGGCTTACGAGCAGCACTTC.

At least ten counts were recorded for this clonotype. The gene calls are TRBV28 and TRBJ2-4; no definite D call. The V end lost 3 bases, the J end lost 0 bases, and 9 bases lay between the germline ends. The germline V gene has CDR1 MDHEN and CDR2 SYDVKM. This CDR3 contains 15 residues. CDR3 sequence (DNA): TGTGCCAGCAGTTTCCCCAGCTTAGCCAAAAACATTCAGTACTTC. Encoded protein: CASSFPSLAKNIQYF.

This chain connects TRBV14 to TRBJ1-6, with a tentative D call TRBD1 (6 bases). CDR1 and CDR2 from the germline V gene are SGHDN and FVKESK. The CDR3 has 15 residues. V was pared by 4 bases and J by 5 bases, with 12 bases between. CDR3 DNA sequence: TGTGCCAGCAGCCCAAACAGGGTCAATAATTCACCCCTCCACTTT. This codes for CASSPNRVNNSPLHF.

In regard to this clonotype: The DNA is left out, because the CDR3 cannot be placed on it with certainty; the CDR3 is given as TCRdb lists it. This chain's CDR3 is CASTNQTSMYLCATGQGGYEQYF. This chain connects TRBV9 to TRBJ2-7; the DNA was not used to check the table's D call, TRBD1. Germline V gene lookup returns CDR1 SGDLS and CDR2 YYNGEE. The CDR3 is 23 residues long, counting both termini.

This clonotype counts as medium-sized (0.01 to 0.1%). Here the CDR3 reads CASSQAGTGRNTEAFF. Here the CDR3 DNA reads TGCGCCAGCAGCCAGGCCGGGACAGGGCGGAACACTGAAGCTTTCTTT. V is TRBV4-3 and J is TRBJ1-1, with TRBD1 identical over 9 bases. Unmatched junction bases numbered 6, after V lost 3 bases and J lost 1 base. Germline-derived CDR1 and CDR2 are LGHNA and YSLEER. The CDR3 sequence is 16 residues long.

This clonotype was recorded at least ten times. The chain employs TRBV20-1 and TRBJ1-1; a weak D match, TRBD1 (5 bases). CDR1 is DFQATT, CDR2 SNEGSKA, per germline (reference sequence). The CDR3 is 16 amino acids. Between the trimmed V and J ends, which lost 1 base and 5 bases, there was a span of 20 bases. For the CDR3, the DNA is TGCAGTGCTAGAGGCCAGGGTAGATATCGTAGTACTGAAGCTTTCTTT. This translates into CSARGQGRYRSTEAFF.

This clonotype was counted at least ten times. The chain is built from TRBV5-1 and TRBJ1-1; tentative D call: TRBD1 (6 bases). V was pared by 4 bases and J by 1 base, with 14 bases between. This CDR3 region has 15 residues. Germline V gene data show CDR1 as SGHRS and CDR2 as YFSETQ. CDR3 bases: TGCGCCAGCAGCGCCCAGTGGGGGCCGAACACTGAAGCTTTCTTT. Protein: CASSAQWGPNTEAFF.

Ten or more counts support this clonotype. This chain links TRBV6-2 or TRBV6-3 with TRBJ2-4; D may be TRBD2 (6 bases). Germline V gene sequence: CDR1 MNHEY, CDR2 SVGEGT. V was trimmed by 2 bases and J by 2 bases, leaving 7 bases between them. The CDR3 runs to 14 residues. The chain's CDR3 is CASSYGDSKNIQYF. The CDR3 coding sequence is TGTGCCAGCAGTTACGGGGACTCCAAAAACATTCAGTACTTC.

The rearrangement links TRBV9 to TRBJ1-1, with TRBD1 as a possible D gene (5 bases). The CDR3 sequence is 15 residues long. Looked up from germline, CDR1 is SGDLS and CDR2 is YYNGEE. Trimming took 4 bases from V and 3 from J, leaving 16 bases between them. Here the CDR3 DNA reads TGTGCCAGCAGCCTTGACCCTCGAGGGGACACTGAAGCTTTCTTT. Protein product: CASSLDPRGDTEAFF.

This clonotype came up many times. The chain recombines TRBV11-2 with TRBJ2-5, with TRBD2 identical over 9 bases. The V segment lost 2 bases and the J segment 3 bases; nucleotides outside the gene matches: 4. Germline CDR1 is SGHAT and CDR2 is FQNNGV. This CDR3 contains 15 residues. The CDR3, as DNA: TGTGCCAGCAGCTTAAGGCTAGCGGGAAAAGAGACCCAGTACTTC. The encoded protein is CASSLRLAGKETQYF.

Ten or more counts support this clonotype. V is TRBV19 and J is TRBJ1-5, with D tentatively TRBD1 (6 bases). The CDR3 loop spans 14 amino acids. Trimming removed 3 bases from V and 3 bases from J, with 9 bases in between. Germline lookup yields CDR1 LNHDA and CDR2 SQIVND (reference sequence). Here the CDR3 reads CASSIGGLNQPQHF. The DNA for the CDR3 is TGTGCCAGTAGTATCGGGGGGCTCAATCAGCCCCAGCATTTT.

The table lists this clonotype with a few counts. The likely explanation is a read error, given a far larger clone one base away. The rearrangement links TRBV7-2 to TRBJ2-7; D tentatively reads TRBD1 or TRBD2 (5 bases each). Germline loops: CDR1 SGHTA, CDR2 FQGNSA. CDR3 length equals 15 residues. The germline V and J ends were trimmed by 3 bases and 7 bases, with 19 bases remaining between them. For the CDR3, the DNA is TGTGCCAGCAGCTTCATCGGGACGGCATACAATGAGCAGTACTTC. This encodes CASSFIGTAYNEQYF. The variable domain in full, completed from reference TRBV7-2 and TRBJ2-7, reads GAGVSQSPSNKVTEKGKDVELRCDPISGHTALYWYRQSLGQGLEFLIYFQGNSAPDKSGLPSDRFSAERTGGSVSTLTIQRTQQEDSAVYLCASSFIGTAYNEQYFGPGTRLTVT.

The gene calls are TRBV28 and TRBJ2-7; D is unresolved. Germline CDR1 is MDHEN and CDR2 is SYDVKM. The CDR3 is 12 amino acids. The germline V and J ends were trimmed by 7 bases and 7 bases, with 14 bases remaining between them. The CDR3: CASMGRPREQYF. CDR3 sequence (DNA): TGTGCCAGCATGGGCAGGCCCCGGGAGCAGTACTTC.

J is TRBJ1-1 and V is TRBV3-1; 7 nucleotides align to TRBD1. Per the germline V gene, CDR1 is LGHDT and CDR2 is YNNKEL (reference sequence). The CDR3 consists of 14 residues. V gave up 4 bases and J gave up 7 bases; unmatched junction bases: 9. The CDR3 protein is CASSLSRGVGEAFF. CDR3 nucleotide sequence: TGTGCCAGCAGCCTTAGCAGGGGGGTCGGTGAAGCTTTCTTT.

The genes are TRBV28 and TRBJ1-2; D is possibly TRBD1 (5 bases). Trimming took off 7 bases at V and 4 bases at J, with 19 bases between the two ends. The CDR3 is 15 residues long. Per the germline V gene, CDR1 is MDHEN and CDR2 is SYDVKM. Written as DNA, the CDR3 is TGTGCCAGCATACATGGGACCGCACGAATCTATGGCTACACCTTC. Its translation: CASIHGTARIYGYTF.

In its sample, this clonotype was seen many times. This sequence joins TRBV28 and TRBJ1-4; unclear D gene. From germline, CDR1 is MDHEN and CDR2 SYDVKM. The CDR3 loop spans 15 amino acids. Trimming removed 6 bases from V and 4 bases from J, with 15 bases in between. Written as DNA, the CDR3 is TGTGCCAGCAGGACCTCGGTGGGGAATAATGAAAAACTGTTTTTT. Translation gives CASRTSVGNNEKLFF.